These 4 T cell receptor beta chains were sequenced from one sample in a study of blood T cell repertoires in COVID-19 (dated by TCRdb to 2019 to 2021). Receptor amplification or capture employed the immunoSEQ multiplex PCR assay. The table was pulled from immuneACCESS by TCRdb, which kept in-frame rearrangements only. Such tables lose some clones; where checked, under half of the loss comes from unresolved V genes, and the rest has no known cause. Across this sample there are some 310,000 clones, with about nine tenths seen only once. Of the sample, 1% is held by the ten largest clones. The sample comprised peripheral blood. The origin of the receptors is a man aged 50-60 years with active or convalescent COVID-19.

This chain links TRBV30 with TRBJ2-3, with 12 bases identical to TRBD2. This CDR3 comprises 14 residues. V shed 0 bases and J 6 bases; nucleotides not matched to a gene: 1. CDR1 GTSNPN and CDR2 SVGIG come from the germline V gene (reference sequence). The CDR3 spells CAWSVTSGRDTQYF. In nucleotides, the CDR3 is TGTGCCTGGAGTGTAACTAGCGGGAGGGATACGCAGTATTTT.

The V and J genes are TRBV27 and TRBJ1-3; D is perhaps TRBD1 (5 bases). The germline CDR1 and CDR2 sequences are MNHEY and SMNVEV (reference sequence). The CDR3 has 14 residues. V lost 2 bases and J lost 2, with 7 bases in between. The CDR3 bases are TGTGCCAGCAGTTTACAGGGCGCTGGAAACACCATATATTTT. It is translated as CASSLQGAGNTIYF.

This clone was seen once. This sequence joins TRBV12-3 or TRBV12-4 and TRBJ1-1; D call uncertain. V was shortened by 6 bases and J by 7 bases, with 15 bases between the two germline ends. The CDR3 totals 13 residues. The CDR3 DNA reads TGTGCCAGCAGATTACGGGGATCGGGTGAAGCTTTCTTT. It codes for CASRLRGSGEAFF.

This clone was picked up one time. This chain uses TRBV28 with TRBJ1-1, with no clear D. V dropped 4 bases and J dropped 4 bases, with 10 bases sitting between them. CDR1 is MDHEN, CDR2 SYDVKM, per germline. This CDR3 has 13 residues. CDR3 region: CASSSASGTEAFF. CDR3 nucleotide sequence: TGTGCCAGCAGTTCCGCCTCAGGCACTGAAGCTTTCTTT.